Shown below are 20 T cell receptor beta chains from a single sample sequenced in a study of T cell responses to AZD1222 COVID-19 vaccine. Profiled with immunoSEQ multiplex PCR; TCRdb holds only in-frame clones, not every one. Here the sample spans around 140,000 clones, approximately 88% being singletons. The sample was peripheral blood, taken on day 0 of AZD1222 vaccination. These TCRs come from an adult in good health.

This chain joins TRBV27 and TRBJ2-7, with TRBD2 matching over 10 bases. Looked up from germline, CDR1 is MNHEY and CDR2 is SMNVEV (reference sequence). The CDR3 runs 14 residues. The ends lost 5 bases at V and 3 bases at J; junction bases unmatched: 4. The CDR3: CASSPRTSGYEQYF. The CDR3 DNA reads TGTGCCAGCAGTCCACGGACTAGCGGCTACGAGCAGTACTTC.

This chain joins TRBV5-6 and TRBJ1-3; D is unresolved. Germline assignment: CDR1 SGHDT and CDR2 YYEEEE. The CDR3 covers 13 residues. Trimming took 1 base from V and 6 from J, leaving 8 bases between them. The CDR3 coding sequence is TGTGCCAGCAGCTTGAACAGAATAAACACCATATATTTT. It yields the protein CASSLNRINTIYF. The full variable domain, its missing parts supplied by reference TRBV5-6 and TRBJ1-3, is DAGVTQSPTHLIKTRGQQVTLRCSPKSGHDTVSWYQQALGQGPQFIFQYYEEEERQRGNFPDRFSGHQFPNYSSELNVNALLLGDSALYLCASSLNRINTIYFGEGSWLTVV.

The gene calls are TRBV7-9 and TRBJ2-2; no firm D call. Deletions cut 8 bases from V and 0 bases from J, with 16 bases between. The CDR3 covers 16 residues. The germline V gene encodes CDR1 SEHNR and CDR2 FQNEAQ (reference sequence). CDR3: CASPYHGPTNTGELFF. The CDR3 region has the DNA TGTGCCAGCCCGTATCACGGGCCTACGAACACCGGGGAGCTGTTTTTT.

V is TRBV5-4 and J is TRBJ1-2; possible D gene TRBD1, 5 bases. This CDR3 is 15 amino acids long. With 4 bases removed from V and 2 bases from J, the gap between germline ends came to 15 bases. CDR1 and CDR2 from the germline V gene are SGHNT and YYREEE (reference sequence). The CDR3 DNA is TGTGCCAGCAGCCCCCAGACAGACCTGAACTATGGCTACACCTTC. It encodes CASSPQTDLNYGYTF.

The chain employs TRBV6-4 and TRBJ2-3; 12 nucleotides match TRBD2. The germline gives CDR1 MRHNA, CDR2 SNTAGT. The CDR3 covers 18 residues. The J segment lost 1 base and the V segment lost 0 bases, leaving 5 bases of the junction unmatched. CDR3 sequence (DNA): TGTGCCAGCAGTGACTCGAGGTCTAGCGGGGGGGGCACAGATACGCAGTATTTT. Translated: CASSDSRSSGGGTDTQYF.

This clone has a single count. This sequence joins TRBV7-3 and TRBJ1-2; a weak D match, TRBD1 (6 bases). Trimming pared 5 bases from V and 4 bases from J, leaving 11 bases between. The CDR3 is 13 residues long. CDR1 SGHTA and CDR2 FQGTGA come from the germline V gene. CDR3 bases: TGTGCCAGCAGCCAACAGGGTTTCTATGGCTACACCTTC. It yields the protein CASSQQGFYGYTF.

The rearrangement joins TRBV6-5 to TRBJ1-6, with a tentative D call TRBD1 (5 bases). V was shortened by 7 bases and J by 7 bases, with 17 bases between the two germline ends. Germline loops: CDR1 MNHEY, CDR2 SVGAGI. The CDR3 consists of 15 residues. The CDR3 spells CASIHNQGPNSPLHF. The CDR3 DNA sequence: TGTGCCAGCATCCACAACCAGGGTCCGAATTCACCCCTCCACTTT.

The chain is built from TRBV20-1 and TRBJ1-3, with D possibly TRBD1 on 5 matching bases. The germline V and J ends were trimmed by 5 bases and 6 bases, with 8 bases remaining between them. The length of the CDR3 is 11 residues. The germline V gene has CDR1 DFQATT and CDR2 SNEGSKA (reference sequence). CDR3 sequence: CSAGGLNTIYF. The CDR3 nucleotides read TGCAGTGCTGGGGGACTAAACACCATATATTTT.

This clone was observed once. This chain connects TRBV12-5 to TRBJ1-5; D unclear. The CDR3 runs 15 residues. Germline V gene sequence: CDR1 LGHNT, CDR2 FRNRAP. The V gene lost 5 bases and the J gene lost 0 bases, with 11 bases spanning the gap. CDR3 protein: CASGGVSYSNQPQHF. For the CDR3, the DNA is TGTGCTAGTGGTGGAGTCTCTTATAGCAATCAGCCCCAGCATTTT.

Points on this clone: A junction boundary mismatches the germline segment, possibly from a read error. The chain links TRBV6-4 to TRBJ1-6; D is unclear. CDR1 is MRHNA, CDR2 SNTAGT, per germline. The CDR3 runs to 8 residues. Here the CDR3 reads CASSVGNF. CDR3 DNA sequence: TGTGCCAGCAGTGTAGGAAACTTT.

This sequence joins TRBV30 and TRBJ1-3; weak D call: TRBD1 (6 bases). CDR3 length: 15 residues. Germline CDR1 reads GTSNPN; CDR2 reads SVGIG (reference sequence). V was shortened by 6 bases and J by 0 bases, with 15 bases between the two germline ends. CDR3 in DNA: TGTGCCTGTCACAGGGATCTCTACTCTGGAAACACCATATATTTT. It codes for CACHRDLYSGNTIYF. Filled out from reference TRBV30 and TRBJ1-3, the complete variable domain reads SQTIHQWPATLVQPVGSPLSLECTVEGTSNPNLYWYRQAAGRGLQLLFYSVGIGQISSEVPQNLSASRPQDRQFILSSKKLLLSDSGFYLCACHRDLYSGNTIYFGEGSWLTVV.

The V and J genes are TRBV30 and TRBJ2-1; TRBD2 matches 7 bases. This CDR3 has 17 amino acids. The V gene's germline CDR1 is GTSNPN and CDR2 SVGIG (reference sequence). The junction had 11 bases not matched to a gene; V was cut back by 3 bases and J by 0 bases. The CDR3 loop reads CAWSARARGSSYNEQFF. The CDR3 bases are TGTGCCTGGAGCGCCCGCGCGCGGGGGAGCTCCTACAATGAGCAGTTCTTC. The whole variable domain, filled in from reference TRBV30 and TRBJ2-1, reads SQTIHQWPATLVQPVGSPLSLECTVEGTSNPNLYWYRQAAGRGLQLLFYSVGIGQISSEVPQNLSASRPQDRQFILSSKKLLLSDSGFYLCAWSARARGSSYNEQFFGPGTRLTVL.

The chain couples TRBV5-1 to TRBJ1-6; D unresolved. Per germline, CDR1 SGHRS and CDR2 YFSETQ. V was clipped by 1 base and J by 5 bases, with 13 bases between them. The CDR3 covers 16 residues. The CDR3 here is CASSLTATSNNSPLHF. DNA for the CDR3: TGCGCCAGCAGCTTGACAGCAACTTCGAATAATTCACCCCTCCACTTT.

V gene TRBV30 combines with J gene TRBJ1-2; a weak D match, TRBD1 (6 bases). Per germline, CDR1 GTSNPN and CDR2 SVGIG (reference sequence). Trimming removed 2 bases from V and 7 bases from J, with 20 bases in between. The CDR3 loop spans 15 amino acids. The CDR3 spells CAWSSLGGEYGGYTF. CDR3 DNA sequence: TGTGCCTGGAGTTCTTTGGGGGGCGAATATGGTGGCTACACCTTC. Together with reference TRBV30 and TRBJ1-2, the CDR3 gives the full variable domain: SQTIHQWPATLVQPVGSPLSLECTVEGTSNPNLYWYRQAAGRGLQLLFYSVGIGQISSEVPQNLSASRPQDRQFILSSKKLLLSDSGFYLCAWSSLGGEYGGYTFGSGTRLTVV.

In nucleotides, the CDR3 is TGTGCCAGCATCCCATCGGGGGTCCGGCCGGAGAGCACTGAAGCTTTCTTT. Encoded protein: CASIPSGVRPESTEAFF. J is TRBJ1-1 and V is TRBV11-2, with TRBD1 as a possible D gene (5 bases). V was shortened by 7 bases and J by 4 bases, with 25 bases between the two germline ends. CDR3 size: 17 residues. Per the germline V gene, CDR1 is SGHAT and CDR2 is FQNNGV.

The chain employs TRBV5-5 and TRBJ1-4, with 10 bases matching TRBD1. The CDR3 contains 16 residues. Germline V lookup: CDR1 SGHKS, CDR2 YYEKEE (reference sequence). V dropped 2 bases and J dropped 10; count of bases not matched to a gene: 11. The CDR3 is CASSLTSARDRGKLFF. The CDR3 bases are TGTGCCAGCAGCTTAACCTCGGCCCGGGACAGGGGAAAACTGTTTTTT.

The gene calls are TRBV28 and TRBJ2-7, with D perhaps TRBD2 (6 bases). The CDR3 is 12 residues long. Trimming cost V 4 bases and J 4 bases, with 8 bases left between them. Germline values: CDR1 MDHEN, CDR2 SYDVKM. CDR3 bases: TGTGCCAGCAGTTATCGGGAGTACGAGCAGTACTTC. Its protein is CASSYREYEQYF.

The CDR3 coding sequence is TGTGCCAGCAGCCTCAGACAGGGAACCTACGAGCAGTACTTC. Protein: CASSLRQGTYEQYF. The chain recombines TRBV3-1 (or the pseudogene TRBV3-2) with TRBJ2-7, with 7 nucleotides matching TRBD1. V gave up 4 bases and J gave up 2 bases; unmatched junction bases: 5. The length of the CDR3 is 14 residues. Per the germline V gene, CDR1 is LGHDT and CDR2 is YNNKEL (reference sequence).

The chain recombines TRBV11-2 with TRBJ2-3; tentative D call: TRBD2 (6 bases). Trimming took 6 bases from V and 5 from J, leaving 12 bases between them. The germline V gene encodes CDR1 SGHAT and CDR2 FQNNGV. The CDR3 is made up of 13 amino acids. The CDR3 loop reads CASSNSGEDTQYF. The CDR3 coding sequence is TGTGCCAGCAGTAACTCGGGGGAAGATACGCAGTATTTT.

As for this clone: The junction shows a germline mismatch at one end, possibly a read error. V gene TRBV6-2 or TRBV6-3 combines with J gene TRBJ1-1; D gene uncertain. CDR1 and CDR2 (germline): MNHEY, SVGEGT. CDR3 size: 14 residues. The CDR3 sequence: CTSSLAVSNTEAFF. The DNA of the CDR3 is TGTACCAGCAGCCTCGCGGTGTCGAACACTGAAGCTTTCTTT.